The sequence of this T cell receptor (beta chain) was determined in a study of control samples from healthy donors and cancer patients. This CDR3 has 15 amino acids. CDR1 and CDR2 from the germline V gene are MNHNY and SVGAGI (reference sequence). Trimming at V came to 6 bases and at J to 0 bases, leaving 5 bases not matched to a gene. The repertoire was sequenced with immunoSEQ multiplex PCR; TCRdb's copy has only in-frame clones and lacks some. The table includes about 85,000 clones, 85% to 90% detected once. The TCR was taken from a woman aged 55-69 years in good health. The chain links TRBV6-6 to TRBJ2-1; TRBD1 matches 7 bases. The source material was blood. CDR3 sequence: CASSLGQSSYNEQFF. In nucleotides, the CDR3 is TGTGCCAGCAGCTTGGGACAGAGCTCCTACAATGAGCAGTTCTTC.